This record covers a single T cell receptor beta chain. Antigen specificity is unknown. The ends lost 7 bases at V and 4 bases at J; junction bases unmatched: 6. Looked up from germline, CDR1 is SNHLY and CDR2 is FYNNEI. The CDR3 totals 13 residues. These data originate in a study of shared clonotypes between healthy human individuals. General study findings and limits: Sharing of clonotypes among donors was expected to vary with sequencing depth.

Produced via immunoSEQ multiplex PCR; TCRdb's table is partial and in-frame only. Among about 2.5 million clones listed, around 92% were seen once. A split of CD4+ cells into CD45RA+ naive and CD45RA-negative memory subsets was performed. The V call is TRBV2, the J call TRBJ1-1; 7 nucleotides align to TRBD1. The TCR was taken from a man between 18 and 29 years old in good health. Some clones in this sample may be carry-over from other donors' samples. Sample: naive CD4+ T cells from PBMCs. As to subset: CD45RA+ positively selected. CDR3 in DNA: TGTGCCAGCAATAGGGGGCAGGGCACTGAAGCTTTCTTT. Translated: CASNRGQGTEAFF.